This TCR beta chain derives from a study of shared T cell receptors in the human thymus. The V and J ends lost 2 bases and 4 bases, in that order; junction bases with no gene match: 12. This CDR3 has 17 amino acids. Germline assignment: CDR1 SGHNT and CDR2 YYREEE (reference sequence). Clones were read by immunoSEQ multiplex PCR, and TCRdb kept only the in-frame ones, dropping some. The data contain roughly 710,000 clones, approximately 85% of them seen just once; the ten biggest clones take up 0.0095% to 0.013%. These sequences were also reported in another study, on human thymus T cells. According to that study: Thymus pieces cut out during corrective heart surgery were the tissue that was used. Thymic and blood repertoires appeared to carry a bias in their V and J gene usage. Unrelated individuals had highly overlapping thymic repertoires, as reported in related research.

The specimen was thymocytes. The chain recombines TRBV5-4 with TRBJ2-1; 7 positions match TRBD2. The clonotype was recovered from a girl in the first two years of life with a congenital heart defect. The DNA for the CDR3 is TGTGCCAGCAGCTTTTTTATTTGGCGGGGGACTTACAATGAGCAGTTCTTC. The encoded protein is CASSFFIWRGTYNEQFF.